The 24 T cell receptor beta chains listed next were all sequenced from one sample in a study of shared clonotypes between healthy human individuals. Repertoires were generated with immunoSEQ multiplex PCR, while TCRdb's copy carries only in-frame clones and drops some. The sample includes 2 million to 2.5 million clones, 90% to 97% of them seen just once. The sequencing sample was made of naive CD4+ T cells sorted from blood. Subset noted: CD45RA+ positively selected. The receptors derive from a man younger than 35 in good health.

The rearrangement links TRBV30 to TRBJ2-7, with TRBD2 matching over 8 bases. The V segment lost 3 bases and the J segment 6 bases; nucleotides outside the gene matches: 7. Per the germline V gene, CDR1 is GTSNPN and CDR2 is SVGIG (reference sequence). CDR3 length equals 13 residues. The CDR3 protein is CAWSPGGAPEQYF. CDR3 DNA sequence: TGTGCCTGGAGCCCCGGGGGGGCGCCCGAGCAGTACTTC.

The rearrangement uses TRBV29-1 and TRBJ2-3; D not resolved. CDR1 and CDR2 (germline): SQVTM, ANQGSEA. The CDR3 is made up of 14 amino acids. The ends were cut back, 3 bases at V and 1 base at J, with 11 bases in the middle. In nucleotides, the CDR3 is TGCAGCGTTGATCGATCCCCTGGCACAGATACGCAGTATTTT. Protein: CSVDRSPGTDTQYF.

The chain uses TRBV23-1 and TRBJ1-6; tentatively, D is TRBD1 (6 bases). TRBV23-1 is placed among ORFs of uncertain function. The CDR3 is 17 residues long. V shed 5 bases and J shed 8 bases, with 22 bases lying between them. CDR3 loop: CASSKVGGARPYSPLHF. The CDR3 DNA sequence: TGCGCCAGCAGTAAAGTCGGGGGGGCTCGCCCCTATTCACCCCTCCACTTT.

V gene TRBV10-3 combines with J gene TRBJ1-6; D not resolved. Germline CDR1 ENHRY, CDR2 SYGVKD. V lost 0 bases, J lost 4 bases, and 7 bases lay in between. This CDR3 contains 15 residues. CDR3 region: CAISESAAYNSPLHF. CDR3 DNA sequence: TGTGCCATCAGTGAGTCGGCAGCTTATAATTCACCCCTCCACTTT.

The CDR3 DNA sequence: TGTGCCAGTAGTATTACGTGGCAGGCGCATAACTATGGCTACACCTTC. Residues: CASSITWQAHNYGYTF. J is TRBJ1-2 and V is TRBV19; D call uncertain. The CDR3 consists of 16 residues. Trimming pared 3 bases from V and 1 base from J, leaving 15 bases between. Germline-derived CDR1 and CDR2 are LNHDA and SQIVND (reference sequence).

This clone came up once. The rearrangement uses TRBV5-6 and TRBJ1-2, with 9 bases lining up with TRBD1. Germline V gene data show CDR1 as SGHDT and CDR2 as YYEEEE. The J segment lost 7 bases and the V segment lost 0 bases, leaving 4 bases of the junction unmatched. There are 14 residues in the CDR3. The CDR3, as DNA: TGTGCCAGCAGCTTGGCCGACAGGGGGTCTGGCTACACCTTC. This sequence encodes CASSLADRGSGYTF.

The chain is built from TRBV5-1 and TRBJ2-5; D unresolved. The CDR3 loop spans 17 amino acids. V shed 0 bases and J shed 4 bases, with 19 bases lying between them. CDR1 and CDR2 from the germline V gene are SGHRS and YFSETQ. The CDR3 DNA sequence: TGCGCCAGCAGCTTGGGCACTTCCGCGCTTTTACGAGAGACCCAGTACTTC. Amino acids: CASSLGTSALLRETQYF.

The gene calls are TRBV10-1 and TRBJ2-5; 7 bases line up with TRBD1. This CDR3 comprises 14 residues. The germline V gene encodes CDR1 WNHNN and CDR2 SYGVQD (reference sequence). After removal of 0 bases from V and 7 bases from J, the junction contained 5 bases not matched to a gene. The chain's CDR3 is CASSESTGSRTQYF. Written as DNA, the CDR3 is TGCGCCAGCAGTGAGTCGACAGGGTCAAGGACCCAGTACTTC.

The V and J genes are TRBV5-6 and TRBJ1-1; the match to TRBD1 covers 9 bases. Germline V gene data show CDR1 as SGHDT and CDR2 as YYEEEE. Trimming removed 4 bases from V and 1 base from J; junction bases left unmatched: 5. The length of the CDR3 is 15 residues. CDR3 residues: CASSPWDRENTEAFF. The CDR3 DNA reads as TGTGCCAGCAGCCCATGGGACAGGGAGAACACTGAAGCTTTCTTT.

This sequence joins TRBV5-1 and TRBJ2-2; D is perhaps TRBD1 (6 bases). Trimming pared 3 bases from V and 6 bases from J, leaving 18 bases between. The CDR3 sequence is 16 residues long. CDR1 and CDR2 (germline): SGHRS, YFSETQ. CDR3 residues: CASSWAQGSGSGELFF. The DNA for the CDR3 is TGCGCCAGCAGCTGGGCTCAGGGGAGTGGATCCGGGGAGCTGTTTTTT.

For this clone: One end of the junction does not line up with germline, which may come from a read error. V is TRBV28 and J is TRBJ1-2, with D possibly being TRBD1 (5 bases). This CDR3 region has 13 residues. CDR1 MDHEN and CDR2 SYDVKM come from the germline V gene. This CDR3 is CASSAGTALSGAF. The CDR3 DNA reads as TGTGCCAGCAGTGCCGGGACGGCCCTATCAGGTGCCTTC.

A word on this clone: At the DNA level, this CDR3 is encoded by other sequences in the same sample as well. The V call is TRBV4-1, the J call TRBJ1-2; D remains unclear. V shed 1 base and J shed 3 bases, with 9 bases lying between them. The CDR3 totals 14 residues. Germline CDR1 and CDR2: MGHRA and YSYEKL. CDR3 protein: CASSQAGRDYGYTF. The CDR3 nucleotides are TGCGCCAGCAGCCAAGCGGGGAGGGACTATGGCTACACCTTC.

The gene calls are TRBV5-4 and TRBJ2-7; 8 bases are shared with TRBD2. Trimming took 4 bases from V and 1 from J; bases not matched to a gene: 7. CDR1 and CDR2 from the germline V gene are SGHNT and YYREEE (reference sequence). The CDR3 length is 15 residues. This CDR3 reads CASSKETSASYEQYF. The CDR3 nucleotides are TGTGCCAGCAGCAAAGAGACTAGCGCATCCTACGAGCAGTACTTC. Supplemented by reference TRBV5-4 and TRBJ2-7, the full variable domain reads ETGVTQSPTHLIKTRGQQVTLRCSSQSGHNTVSWYQQALGQGPQFIFQYYREEENGRGNFPPRFSGLQFPNYSSELNVNALELDDSALYLCASSKETSASYEQYFGPGTRLTVT.

The rearrangement links TRBV2 to TRBJ1-1; D call uncertain. Germline CDR1 reads SNHLY; CDR2 reads FYNNEI. The CDR3 covers 17 residues. Trimming removed 3 bases from V and 0 bases from J, with 17 bases in between. As DNA, the CDR3 is TGTGCCAGCAGTGATTTTCTTGGGAATACAGTGAACACTGAAGCTTTCTTT. Its translation is CASSDFLGNTVNTEAFF.

This sequence joins TRBV5-1 and TRBJ1-2, with TRBD1 matching 9 bases. V shed 1 base, J shed 8 bases, and the junction held 6 bases outside the gene matches. Germline-derived CDR1 and CDR2 are SGHRS and YFSETQ. The CDR3 has 14 amino acids. Here the CDR3 reads CASSLTGGAEGYTF. The CDR3 nucleotides are TGCGCCAGCAGCTTGACAGGGGGCGCGGAGGGCTACACCTTC.

The rearrangement uses TRBV5-1 and TRBJ2-5, with D perhaps TRBD1 (6 bases). CDR1 SGHRS and CDR2 YFSETQ come from the germline V gene. The CDR3 totals 15 residues. V was shortened by 6 bases and J by 0 bases, with 15 bases between the two germline ends. The CDR3 loop is CASTILGTNQETQYF. The CDR3 DNA reads as TGCGCCAGCACCATATTAGGGACAAACCAAGAGACCCAGTACTTC.

This CDR3 is CASSYIDGSYNSPLHF. CDR3 nucleotides: TGTGCCAGCAGTTACATCGATGGGTCCTATAATTCACCCCTCCACTTT. The chain links TRBV6-5 to TRBJ1-6; D unclear. CDR3 length: 16 amino acids. V was pared by 2 bases and J by 1 base, with 9 bases between. CDR1 and CDR2 from the germline V gene are MNHEY and SVGAGI.

CDR3 residues: CAISESPTQRVATNEKLFF. The CDR3 bases are TGTGCCATCAGTGAGTCCCCGACTCAAAGGGTGGCAACTAATGAAAAACTGTTTTTT. The chain joins TRBV10-3 to TRBJ1-4; unclear D gene. V gave up 0 bases and J gave up 0 bases, with 17 bases separating them. CDR1 ENHRY and CDR2 SYGVKD come from the germline V gene. This CDR3 spans 19 amino acids.

The chain combines TRBV5-6 with TRBJ1-2; D is ambiguous. This CDR3 region has 13 residues. Trimming took 1 base from V and 0 from J, leaving 4 bases between them. The germline CDR1 and CDR2 sequences are SGHDT and YYEEEE. Written as DNA, the CDR3 is TGTGCCAGCAGCTTGAGAGCTAACTATGGCTACACCTTC. Amino acid sequence: CASSLRANYGYTF.

Note on this clone: The sample has other DNA sequences that encode this CDR3 too. The rearrangement links TRBV5-1 to TRBJ2-1; D may match TRBD1 or TRBD2 (6 bases each). This CDR3 is built from 14 residues. V dropped 4 bases and J dropped 4 bases, with 12 bases sitting between them. Germline assignment: CDR1 SGHRS and CDR2 YFSETQ. DNA for the CDR3: TGCGCCAGCAGCCTTCAGGGGACTTACAATGAGCAGTTCTTC. Protein: CASSLQGTYNEQFF. Filled out from reference TRBV5-1 and TRBJ2-1, the complete variable domain reads KAGVTQTPRYLIKTRGQQVTLSCSPISGHRSVSWYQQTPGQGLQFLFEYFSETQRNKGNFPGRFSGRQFSNSRSEMNVSTLELGDSALYLCASSLQGTYNEQFFGPGTRLTVL.

The gene calls are TRBV5-4 and TRBJ2-7; 13 bases are a match to TRBD2. Germline CDR1 is SGHNT and CDR2 is YYREEE (reference sequence). The trim removed 4 bases at V and 4 bases at J, leaving 8 bases unmatched. The CDR3 contains 16 residues. This CDR3 reads CASSRSGTSGVYEQYF. The CDR3 DNA reads as TGTGCCAGCAGCAGATCCGGGACTAGCGGGGTGTACGAGCAGTACTTC.

The V and J genes are TRBV18 and TRBJ2-1; tentatively, D is TRBD1 (6 bases). CDR3 size: 14 residues. CDR1 is KGHSH and CDR2 is LQKENI in the germline V gene. With 2 bases removed from V and 10 bases from J, the gap between germline ends came to 15 bases. CDR3: CASSPNLLTGEQFF. The DNA of the CDR3 is TGTGCCAGCTCACCAAACTTACTAACAGGGGAGCAGTTCTTC.

This chain connects TRBV15 to TRBJ2-3; 9 bases fit TRBD1. CDR3 length equals 17 residues. V trimming: 0 bases; J trimming: 3 bases; junction bases outside the gene matches: 7. Germline CDR1 and CDR2: LNHNV and YYDKDF (reference sequence). CDR3 protein: CATSRDPGTGMTDTQYF. DNA of the CDR3: TGTGCCACCAGCAGAGACCCCGGGACAGGGATGACAGATACGCAGTATTTT.

This clone has just one count. The chain links TRBV9 to TRBJ2-2; 14 positions agree with TRBD2. Germline CDR1 SGDLS, CDR2 YYNGEE. Unmatched junction bases numbered 9, after V lost 2 bases and J lost 6 bases. The CDR3 is 18 residues long. The CDR3 coding sequence is TGTGCCAGCAGCGTGGACGGGACTAGCGGGAGTTTAGCCGGGGAGCTGTTTTTT. It specifies CASSVDGTSGSLAGELFF.